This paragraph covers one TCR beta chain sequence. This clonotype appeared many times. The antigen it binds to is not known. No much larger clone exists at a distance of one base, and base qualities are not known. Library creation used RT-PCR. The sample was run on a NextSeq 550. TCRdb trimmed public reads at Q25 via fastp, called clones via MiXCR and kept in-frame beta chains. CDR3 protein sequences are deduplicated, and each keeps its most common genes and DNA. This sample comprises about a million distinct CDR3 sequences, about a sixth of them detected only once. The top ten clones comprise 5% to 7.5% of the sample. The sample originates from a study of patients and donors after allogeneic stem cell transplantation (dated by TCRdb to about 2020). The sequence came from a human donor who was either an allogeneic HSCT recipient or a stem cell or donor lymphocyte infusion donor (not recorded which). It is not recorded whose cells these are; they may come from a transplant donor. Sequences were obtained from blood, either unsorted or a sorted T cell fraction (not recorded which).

The CDR3 here reads CASSQTGVNTEAFF. The DNA is TGTGCCAGCAGCCAGACAGGGGTGAACACTGAAGCTTTCTTT. The V gene is TRBV7-3 and the J gene is TRBJ1-1; TRBD1 fits 8 bases in the junction. According to the germline V gene, CDR1 reads SGHTA and CDR2 reads FQGTGA. V is trimmed back by 5 bases and J by 0 bases, and the junction contains 2 bases that no gene match accounts for. The CDR3 runs 14 residues from the cysteine to the phenylalanine. The retained sequence is limited to the CDR3, 42 bases, with the frame set at the first base.